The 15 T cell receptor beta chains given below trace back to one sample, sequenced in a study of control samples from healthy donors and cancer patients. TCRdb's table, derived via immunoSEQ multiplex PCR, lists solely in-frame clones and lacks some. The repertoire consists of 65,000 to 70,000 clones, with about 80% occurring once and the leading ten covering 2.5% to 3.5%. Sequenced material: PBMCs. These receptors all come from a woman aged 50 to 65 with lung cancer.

The CDR3 spells CASSEQGGSGNTIYF. The CDR3 DNA reads TGTGCCAGCAGTGAACAGGGAGGGTCTGGAAACACCATATATTTT. The chain couples TRBV6-1 to TRBJ1-3, with D maybe TRBD1 (5 bases). V lost 2 bases to trimming and J lost 1 base, with 9 bases between them. Germline lookup yields CDR1 MNHNS and CDR2 SASEGT. The CDR3 contains 15 residues.

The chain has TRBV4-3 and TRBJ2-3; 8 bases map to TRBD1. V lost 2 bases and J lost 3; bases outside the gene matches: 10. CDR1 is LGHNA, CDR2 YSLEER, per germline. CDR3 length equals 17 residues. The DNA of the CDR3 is TGCGCCAGCAGCCAACGTCCCGCTCAGGGGGCTACAGATACGCAGTATTTT. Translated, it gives CASSQRPAQGATDTQYF.

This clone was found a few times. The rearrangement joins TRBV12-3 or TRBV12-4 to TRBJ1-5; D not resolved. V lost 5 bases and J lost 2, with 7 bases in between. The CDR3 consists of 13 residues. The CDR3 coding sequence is TGTGCCAGCAGTCCAATGGGCAATCAGCCCCAGCATTTT. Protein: CASSPMGNQPQHF.

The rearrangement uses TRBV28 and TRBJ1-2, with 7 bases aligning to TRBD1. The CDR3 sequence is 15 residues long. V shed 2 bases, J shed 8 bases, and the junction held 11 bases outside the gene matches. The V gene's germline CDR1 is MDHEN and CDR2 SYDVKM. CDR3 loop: CASSLEGAGTGGYTF. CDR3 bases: TGTGCCAGCAGTTTAGAGGGGGCGGGGACTGGCGGCTACACCTTC.

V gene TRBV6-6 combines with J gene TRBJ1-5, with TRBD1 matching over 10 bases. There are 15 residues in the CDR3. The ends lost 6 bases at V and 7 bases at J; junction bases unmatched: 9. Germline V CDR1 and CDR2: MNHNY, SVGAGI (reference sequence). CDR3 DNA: TGTGCCAGCAGCCCCGGGACAGGGGTCTTCCAGCCCCAGCATTTT. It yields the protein CASSPGTGVFQPQHF.

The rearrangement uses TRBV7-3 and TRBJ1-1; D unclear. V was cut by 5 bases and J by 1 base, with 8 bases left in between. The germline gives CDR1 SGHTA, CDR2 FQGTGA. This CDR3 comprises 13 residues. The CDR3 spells CASSLYENTEAFF. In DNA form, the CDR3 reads TGTGCCAGCAGCCTCTACGAGAACACTGAAGCTTTCTTT.

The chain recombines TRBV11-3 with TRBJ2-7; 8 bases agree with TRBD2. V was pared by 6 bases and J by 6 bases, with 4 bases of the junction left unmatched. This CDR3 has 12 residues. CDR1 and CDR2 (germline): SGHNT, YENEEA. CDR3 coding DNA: TGTGCCAGCAGACTGACTAGCGCCGAGCAGTACTTC. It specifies CASRLTSAEQYF.

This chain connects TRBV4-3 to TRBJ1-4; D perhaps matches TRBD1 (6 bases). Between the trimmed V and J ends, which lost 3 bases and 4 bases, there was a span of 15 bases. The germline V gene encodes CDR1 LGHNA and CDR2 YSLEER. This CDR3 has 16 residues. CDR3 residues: CASSQEPGQDNEKLFF. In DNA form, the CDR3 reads TGCGCCAGCAGCCAGGAACCGGGACAAGATAATGAAAAACTGTTTTTT.

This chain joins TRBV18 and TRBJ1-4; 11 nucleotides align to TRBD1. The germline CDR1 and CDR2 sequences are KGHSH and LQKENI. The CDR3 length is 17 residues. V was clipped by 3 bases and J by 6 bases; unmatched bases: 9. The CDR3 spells CASSPIRPGQGDEKLFF. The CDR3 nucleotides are TGTGCCAGCTCACCTATTCGCCCGGGACAGGGGGATGAAAAACTGTTTTTT.

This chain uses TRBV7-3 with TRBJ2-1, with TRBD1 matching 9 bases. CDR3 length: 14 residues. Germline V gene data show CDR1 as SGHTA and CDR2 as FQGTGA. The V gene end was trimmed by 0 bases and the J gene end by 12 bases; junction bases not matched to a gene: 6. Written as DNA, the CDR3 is TGTGCCAGCAGCTTAACTTCACAGGGGGCGCGGCAGTTCTTC. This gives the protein CASSLTSQGARQFF.

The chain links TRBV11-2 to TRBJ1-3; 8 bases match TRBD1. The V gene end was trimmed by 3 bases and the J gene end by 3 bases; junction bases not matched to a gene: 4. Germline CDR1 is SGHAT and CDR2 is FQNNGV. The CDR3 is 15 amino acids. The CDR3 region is CASSFSGGFGNTIYF. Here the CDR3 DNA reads TGTGCCAGCAGCTTTTCAGGGGGCTTTGGAAACACCATATATTTT.

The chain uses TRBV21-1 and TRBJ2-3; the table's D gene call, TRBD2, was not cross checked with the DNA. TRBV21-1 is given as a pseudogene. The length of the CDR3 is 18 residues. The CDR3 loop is CASSKLGLAGTPGDTQYF. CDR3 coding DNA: TGTGCCAGCAGCAAACTGGGACTAGCGGGGACCCCAGGAGATACGCAGTATTTT.

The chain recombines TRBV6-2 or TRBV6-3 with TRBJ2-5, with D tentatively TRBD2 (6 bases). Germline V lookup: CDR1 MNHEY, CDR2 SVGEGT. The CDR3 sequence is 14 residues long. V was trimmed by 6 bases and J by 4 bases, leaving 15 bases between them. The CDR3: CASSPRLGGETQYF. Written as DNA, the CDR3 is TGTGCCAGCAGCCCGCGACTAGGAGGAGAGACCCAGTACTTC.

The CDR3, as DNA: TGTGCCATCAGAGATCAACAGGTGGAGGGATCACCCCTCCACTTT. It codes for CAIRDQQVEGSPLHF. The chain couples TRBV10-3 to TRBJ1-6; D may be TRBD1 (5 bases). The CDR3 length is 15 residues. V was trimmed by 6 bases and J by 10 bases, leaving 19 bases between them. The germline V gene encodes CDR1 ENHRY and CDR2 SYGVKD.

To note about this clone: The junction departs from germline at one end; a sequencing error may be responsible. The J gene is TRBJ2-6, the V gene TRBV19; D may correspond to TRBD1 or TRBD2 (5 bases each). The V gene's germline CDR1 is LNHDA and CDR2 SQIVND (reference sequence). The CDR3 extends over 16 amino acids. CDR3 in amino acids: CASSLGVGSGASVLTF. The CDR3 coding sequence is TGTGCCAGTAGCCTCGGGGTTGGCTCTGGGGCCAGCGTCCTGACTTTC.